These T cell receptor beta chains were read from a single sample in a study of blood T cells in healthy people across ages. TCRdb independently ran MiXCR on the 5' RACE reads; one entry per CDR3 protein. The data contain about 670,000 distinct CDR3 sequences, approximately 40% of them singletons. The sample was blood. All receptors derive from a man at least 80 years old in good health. Both conserved end residues are part of each CDR3. Clone size is given for some rows only: seen once, a few or many times, or a class if the clone is expanded.

abundance	v_gene	len	CDR3aa
NA	TRBV6-5	16	CASSHRTGGAGETQYF
NA	TRBV2	18	CASSEGAGRSVAKNIQYF
NA	TRBV11-2	18	CASSLYAGGPSSYNEQFF
NA	TRBV20-1	12	CSASRQGFEAFF
NA	TRBV28	12	CAHNRAYNEQFF
NA	TRBV12-3/TRBV12-4	15	CASSTRRSSNEKLFF
NA	TRBV24-1	12	CATGTGTDTQYF
NA	TRBV4-2	14	CASSQVAGDYGYTF
NA	TRBV7-9	14	CASSLESSGYEQFF
few	TRBV3-1	14	CASSQDGYRTEQYF
few	TRBV9	15	CASSPRDRANTEAFF
NA	TRBV6-6	14	CASSPLPGPHEQYF
NA	TRBV27	17	CASSPGDPDRSQETQYF
few	TRBV7-2	15	CASSAQTGGDQPQHF
NA	TRBV12-3/TRBV12-4	13	CASSVLLGREQYF
NA	TRBV2	16	CASRDGTGGQGNVQYF
many	TRBV29-1	14	CSVELGRGAEKLFF
once	TRBV25-1	15	CASSEGSARNEKLFF
NA	TRBV18	13	CASSPLVRDEQYF
NA	TRBV7-2	15	CVSSLGALGDNEQFF